The 29 T cell receptor beta chains below were found in one sample sequenced in a study of blood T cell repertoires in COVID-19. Produced via immunoSEQ multiplex PCR; TCRdb's table is partial and in-frame only. The sample yields 150,000 to 200,000 clones, around nine tenths seen once. The sample taken for sequencing was peripheral blood. The receptor set was obtained from a human donor in a cohort sampled during active COVID-19.

This rearrangement joins TRBV29-1 to TRBJ2-7; D perhaps matches TRBD2 (5 bases). Germline CDR1 reads SQVTM; CDR2 reads ANQGSEA. The length of the CDR3 is 15 residues. The V end was cut by 4 bases, the J end by 4 bases, with 20 bases between. CDR3 in DNA: TGCAGCGTTGCCGCTCTACTAGTAATTTTATACGAGCAGTACTTC. Its protein product is CSVAALLVILYEQYF.

Note on this clone: The same CDR3 arises from other DNA sequences in this sample as well. The gene calls are TRBV2 and TRBJ2-7, with 7 bases identical to TRBD1. The CDR3 spans 13 residues. From germline, CDR1 is SNHLY and CDR2 FYNNEI. Trimming removed 6 bases from V and 0 bases from J; junction bases left unmatched: 2. The CDR3 protein is CASRRDSSYEQYF. DNA of the CDR3: TGTGCCAGCAGAAGGGACAGCTCCTACGAGCAGTACTTC.

The CDR3 reads CASSQQQGLGNSPLHF. In nucleotides, the CDR3 is TGTGCCAGCAGCCAACAGCAGGGTCTAGGGAATTCACCCCTCCACTTT. This sequence joins TRBV13 and TRBJ1-6; D might be TRBD1 (5 bases). CDR3 length: 16 amino acids. V was shortened by 5 bases and J by 7 bases, with 18 bases between the two germline ends. Per germline, CDR1 PRHDT and CDR2 FYEKMQ (reference sequence).

V and J are TRBV7-2 and TRBJ2-2, with D tentatively TRBD1 (6 bases). This CDR3 contains 16 residues. Trimming stripped 4 bases from V and 3 bases from J, with 15 bases between. CDR1 SGHTA and CDR2 FQGNSA come from the germline V gene. CDR3 DNA sequence: TGTGCCAGCAGCTCAAGGACAGTATTATACACCGGGGAGCTGTTTTTT. Translated, it gives CASSSRTVLYTGELFF.

This clone was recorded once. This sequence joins TRBV9 and TRBJ2-3; perhaps TRBD2 as D (6 bases). V was trimmed by 6 bases and J by 6 bases, leaving 17 bases between them. Looked up from germline, CDR1 is SGDLS and CDR2 is YYNGEE. This CDR3 has 14 residues. CDR3 amino acids: CASTPAGGWDTQYF. The CDR3 DNA reads TGTGCCAGCACCCCAGCCGGGGGTTGGGATACGCAGTATTTT.

The chain is built from TRBV7-9 and TRBJ1-1, with 8 bases aligning to TRBD1. Germline values: CDR1 SEHNR, CDR2 FQNEAQ (reference sequence). The length of the CDR3 is 17 residues. V shed 5 bases and J 11 bases; nucleotides not matched to a gene: 22. CDR3 DNA: TGTGCCAGCAGCCACCGACAGGGGACAGGATCCGAGGATCGGGCTTTCTTT. This gives the protein CASSHRQGTGSEDRAFF.

The chain recombines TRBV28 with TRBJ2-7; unclear D gene. The V and J ends lost 3 bases and 4 bases respectively, with 13 bases between them. CDR1 and CDR2 (germline): MDHEN, SYDVKM. This CDR3 contains 14 residues. CDR3 coding DNA: TGTGCCAGCAGTTTGGGCACCTCCCCTTACGAGCAGTACTTC. Its translation is CASSLGTSPYEQYF.

V is TRBV5-4 and J is TRBJ1-6, with TRBD1 as a possible D gene (5 bases). Germline V gene lookup returns CDR1 SGHNT and CDR2 YYREEE (reference sequence). This CDR3 is built from 15 residues. Trimming removed 0 bases at V and 6 bases at J, with 10 bases between. The CDR3 loop reads CASSLDGRVNSPLHF. The CDR3 DNA sequence: TGTGCCAGCAGCTTGGATGGCAGGGTTAATTCACCCCTCCACTTT.

The V call is TRBV6-4, the J call TRBJ1-1, with D perhaps matching TRBD1 (6 bases). The CDR3 length is 17 residues. CDR1 and CDR2 (germline): MRHNA, SNTAGT. The ends were cut back, 2 bases at V and 0 bases at J, with 16 bases in the middle. CDR3 coding DNA: TGTGCCAGCAGTGACCCCACCGGGGGGCGGATGAACACTGAAGCTTTCTTT. Protein product: CASSDPTGGRMNTEAFF.

The chain links TRBV30 to TRBJ1-2; 9 nucleotides line up with TRBD1. J gave up 4 bases and V 1 base, and 4 bases lay outside the gene matches. This CDR3 contains 14 residues. From germline, CDR1 is GTSNPN and CDR2 SVGIG (reference sequence). CDR3 region: CAWSEGTGSYGYTF. The CDR3 coding sequence is TGTGCCTGGAGTGAAGGGACAGGGTCCTATGGCTACACCTTC.

The chain carries TRBV19 and TRBJ1-5, with TRBD1 matching 9 bases. The length of the CDR3 is 19 residues. V shed 1 base, J shed 4 bases, and the junction held 14 bases outside the gene matches. Germline assignment: CDR1 LNHDA and CDR2 SQIVND (reference sequence). The DNA for the CDR3 is TGTGCCAGTAGTATAGCCCCCAGGTGGACAGGGGTAGGTAATCAGCCCCAGCATTTT. This encodes CASSIAPRWTGVGNQPQHF. The variable domain in full, with the rest retrieved from reference TRBV19 and TRBJ1-5, is DGGITQSPKYLFRKEGQNVTLSCEQNLNHDAMYWYRQDPGQGLRLIYYSQIVNDFQKGDIAEGYSVSREKKESFPLTVTSAQKNPTAFYLCASSIAPRWTGVGNQPQHFGDGTRLSIL.

The gene calls are TRBV5-1 and TRBJ2-7; D is unresolved. The CDR3 totals 14 residues. Trimming took 4 bases from V and 0 from J, leaving 11 bases between them. Germline assignment: CDR1 SGHRS and CDR2 YFSETQ. Here the CDR3 reads CASSPLPLSYEQYF. Written as DNA, the CDR3 is TGCGCCAGCAGCCCCCTTCCCCTCTCCTACGAGCAGTACTTC.

The chain employs TRBV19 and TRBJ2-7; 9 nucleotides match TRBD1. The ends lost 5 bases at V and 5 bases at J; junction bases unmatched: 13. In germline, CDR1 is LNHDA, CDR2 SQIVND (reference sequence). The CDR3 sequence is 16 residues long. CDR3 sequence reads: CASSAPGQGERNEQYF. In nucleotides, the CDR3 is TGTGCCAGTAGTGCTCCGGGACAGGGTGAAAGGAACGAGCAGTACTTC.

V and J are TRBV13 and TRBJ1-4; 7 positions match TRBD1. This CDR3 comprises 14 residues. The J segment lost 8 bases and the V segment lost 5 bases, leaving 8 bases of the junction unmatched. Germline CDR1 reads PRHDT; CDR2 reads FYEKMQ (reference sequence). The CDR3 protein is CASSRTGVGEKLFF. CDR3 DNA sequence: TGTGCCAGCAGCCGCACAGGGGTCGGAGAAAAACTGTTTTTT.

The CDR3 protein is CASSPLLLPYNEQFF. For the CDR3, the DNA is TGTGCCAGCAGCCCCCTGCTCCTACCCTACAATGAGCAGTTCTTC. The rearrangement links TRBV9 to TRBJ2-1; no firm D call. The CDR3 spans 15 residues. From germline, CDR1 is SGDLS and CDR2 YYNGEE. Trimming took 4 bases from V and 2 from J, leaving 13 bases between them.

The V gene is TRBV30, the J gene TRBJ1-5; 7 positions match TRBD1. The ends lost 0 bases at V and 4 bases at J; junction bases unmatched: 6. Germline assignment: CDR1 GTSNPN and CDR2 SVGIG (reference sequence). The CDR3 spans 15 residues. The CDR3 nucleotides read TGTGCCTGGAGTGTCGGGCAGGGGGTAAATCAGCCCCAGCATTTT. Translating it yields CAWSVGQGVNQPQHF.

This rearrangement joins TRBV7-9 to TRBJ2-7; 16 nucleotides agree with TRBD2. The CDR3 consists of 17 residues. With 5 bases clipped from V and 10 bases from J, the junction kept 14 bases outside the gene matches. CDR1 is SEHNR and CDR2 is FQNEAQ in the germline V gene (reference sequence). CDR3 amino acids: CASSQGRGLAGGPDQYF. CDR3 coding DNA: TGTGCCAGCAGCCAAGGGCGGGGACTAGCGGGAGGGCCGGATCAGTACTTC. The whole variable domain, filled in from reference TRBV7-9 and TRBJ2-7, reads DTGVSQNPRHKITKRGQNVTFRCDPISEHNRLYWYRQTLGQGPEFLTYFQNEAQLEKSRLLSDRFSAERPKGSFSTLEIQRTEQGDSAMYLCASSQGRGLAGGPDQYFGPGTRLTVT.

In its sample, this clone was seen once. The DNA for the CDR3 is TGTGCCAGCAGCTTTTCAGGGCTCAGGGTCGAGCAGTACTTC. Amino acid sequence: CASSFSGLRVEQYF. The rearrangement joins TRBV5-4 to TRBJ2-7, with a possible D match to TRBD1 (5 bases). The germline V gene encodes CDR1 SGHNT and CDR2 YYREEE (reference sequence). V was trimmed by 2 bases and J by 6 bases, leaving 15 bases between them. The CDR3 is 14 amino acids.

V is TRBV30 and J is TRBJ2-7; 8 positions agree with TRBD2. This CDR3 is 14 amino acids long. V trimming: 2 bases; J trimming: 3 bases; junction bases outside the gene matches: 6. The germline V gene encodes CDR1 GTSNPN and CDR2 SVGIG (reference sequence). CDR3 DNA sequence: TGTGCCTGGAGTTGGGTAGCGGGATTCTACGAGCAGTACTTC. This codes for CAWSWVAGFYEQYF.

This sequence joins TRBV29-1 and TRBJ1-2, with a weak D call TRBD1 (6 bases). This CDR3 comprises 14 residues. CDR1 and CDR2 (germline): SQVTM, ANQGSEA. The V end was cut by 6 bases, the J end by 2 bases, with 16 bases between. In DNA, the CDR3 is TGCAGCGTCGTAAATGGGGGGGGCAACTATGGCTACACCTTC. This gives the protein CSVVNGGGNYGYTF.

The gene calls are TRBV4-2 and TRBJ2-7; no reliable D call. From germline, CDR1 is LGHNA and CDR2 YNFKEQ. The germline V and J ends were trimmed by 3 bases and 5 bases, with 11 bases remaining between them. The CDR3 loop spans 13 amino acids. The CDR3 region has the DNA TGTGCCAGCAGCCATGCACCCGGTAACGAGCAGTACTTC. It yields the protein CASSHAPGNEQYF.

The V call is TRBV4-3, the J call TRBJ1-3; tentative D call: TRBD1 (6 bases). This CDR3 is 16 amino acids long. Germline CDR1 and CDR2: LGHNA and YSLEER. V was shortened by 1 base and J by 0 bases, with 10 bases between the two germline ends. The CDR3 is CASSQAGGDSGNTIYF. The CDR3 region has the DNA TGCGCCAGCAGCCAAGCGGGGGGCGACTCTGGAAACACCATATATTTT.

The gene calls are TRBV10-3 and TRBJ2-7, with D unclear. V dropped 6 bases and J dropped 5 bases, with 8 bases sitting between them. Germline CDR1 and CDR2: ENHRY and SYGVKD. The CDR3 consists of 11 residues. CDR3 in DNA: TGTGCCATCAGCCCCGCGGACGAGCAGTACTTC. It translates to CAISPADEQYF.

The chain has TRBV10-3 and TRBJ1-2; unclear D gene. V lost 5 bases and J lost 6, with 19 bases in between. The germline V gene has CDR1 ENHRY and CDR2 SYGVKD. The CDR3 sequence is 15 residues long. As DNA, the CDR3 is TGTGCCATCAGTTATTACTCCCGTCCCCTCGATGGCTACACCTTC. As protein: CAISYYSRPLDGYTF.

The V call is TRBV7-3, the J call TRBJ2-1, with 7 bases that match TRBD2. This CDR3 region has 15 residues. Germline CDR1 and CDR2: SGHTA and FQGTGA. Germline trimming cut 2 bases from V and 7 bases from J; bases unmatched to any gene: 8. In DNA form, the CDR3 reads TGTGCCAGCAGCTTAGGACTAGGAGGAGGGAATGAGCAGTTCTTC. It yields the protein CASSLGLGGGNEQFF.

The chain links TRBV5-6 to TRBJ2-7; perhaps TRBD2 as D (6 bases). Germline values: CDR1 SGHDT, CDR2 YYEEEE. V lost 2 bases, J lost 0 bases, and 12 bases lay in between. The CDR3 is 15 amino acids. CDR3 protein: CASSFRGVSSYEQYF. Here the CDR3 DNA reads TGTGCCAGCAGCTTTCGCGGGGTTAGCTCCTACGAGCAGTACTTC. Supplemented by reference TRBV5-6 and TRBJ2-7, the full variable domain reads DAGVTQSPTHLIKTRGQQVTLRCSPKSGHDTVSWYQQALGQGPQFIFQYYEEEERQRGNFPDRFSGHQFPNYSSELNVNALLLGDSALYLCASSFRGVSSYEQYFGPGTRLTVT.

This clone is a singleton in its sample. V is TRBV28 and J is TRBJ1-2, with 7 bases aligning to TRBD1. J was trimmed by 6 bases and V by 6 bases; bases with no gene match: 7. Per germline, CDR1 MDHEN and CDR2 SYDVKM. This CDR3 spans 13 amino acids. CDR3 sequence: CASREGGLNGYTF. Here the CDR3 DNA reads TGTGCCAGCAGGGAAGGGGGCTTGAATGGCTACACCTTC.

Notes on this clone: This specimen includes other DNA sequences encoding the same CDR3. The chain joins TRBV28 to TRBJ2-7, with TRBD1 identical over 11 bases. With V trimmed by 6 bases and J by 2 bases, 6 bases remained unmatched. Looked up from germline, CDR1 is MDHEN and CDR2 is SYDVKM. There are 15 residues in the CDR3. CDR3: CASSQPGQGAYEQYF. The DNA for the CDR3 is TGTGCCAGCAGCCAACCGGGACAGGGGGCCTACGAGCAGTACTTC. The whole variable domain, remainder taken from reference TRBV28 and TRBJ2-7, is DVKVTQSSRYLVKRTGEKVFLECVQDMDHENMFWYRQDPGLGLRLIYFSYDVKMKEKGDIPEGYSVSREKKERFSLILESASTNQTSMYLCASSQPGQGAYEQYFGPGTRLTVT.

This clone has more than one count but fewer than ten. Here the CDR3 DNA reads TGTGCCAGCAGCCCCGGACAAAACACTGAAGCTTTCTTT. This sequence encodes CASSPGQNTEAFF. V gene TRBV7-3 combines with J gene TRBJ1-1; TRBD1 might be the D (5 bases). Germline lookup yields CDR1 SGHTA and CDR2 FQGTGA. V shed 5 bases and J shed 2 bases, with 9 bases lying between them. This CDR3 is 13 amino acids long. Filled out from reference TRBV7-3 and TRBJ1-1, the complete variable domain reads GAGVSQTPSNKVTEKGKYVELRCDPISGHTALYWYRQSLGQGPEFLIYFQGTGAADDSGLPNDRFFAVRPEGSVSTLKIQRTERGDSAVYLCASSPGQNTEAFFGQGTRLTVV.